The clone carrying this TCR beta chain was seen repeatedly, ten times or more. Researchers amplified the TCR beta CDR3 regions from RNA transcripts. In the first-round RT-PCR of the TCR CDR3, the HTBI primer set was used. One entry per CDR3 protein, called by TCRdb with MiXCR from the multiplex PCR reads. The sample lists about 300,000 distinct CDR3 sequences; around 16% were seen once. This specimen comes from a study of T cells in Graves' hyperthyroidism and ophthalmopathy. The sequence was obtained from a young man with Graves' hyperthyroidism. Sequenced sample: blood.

The CDR3 DNA sequence: TGTGCCAGCAGCTTACAGCAGGGGGCTGTTGGCTACACCTTC. Protein product: CASSLQQGAVGYTF. The chain couples TRBV7-9 to TRBJ1-2; 8 bases map to TRBD1. V dropped 2 bases and J dropped 7; count of bases not matched to a gene: 6. The germline gives CDR1 SEHNR, CDR2 FQNEAQ (reference sequence). CDR3 size: 14 residues.